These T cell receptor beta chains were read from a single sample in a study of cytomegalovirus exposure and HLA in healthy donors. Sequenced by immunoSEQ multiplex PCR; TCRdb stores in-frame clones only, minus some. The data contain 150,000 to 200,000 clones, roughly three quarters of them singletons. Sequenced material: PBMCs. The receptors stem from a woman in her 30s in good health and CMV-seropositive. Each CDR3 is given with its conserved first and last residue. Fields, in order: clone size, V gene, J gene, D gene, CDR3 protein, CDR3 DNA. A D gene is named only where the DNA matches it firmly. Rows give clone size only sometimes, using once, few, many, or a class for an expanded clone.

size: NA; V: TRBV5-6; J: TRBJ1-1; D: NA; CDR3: CASSRDTNTEAFF; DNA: TGTGCCAGCAGCCGGGACACGAACACTGAAGCTTTCTTT
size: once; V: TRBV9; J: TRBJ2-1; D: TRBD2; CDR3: CASSGSGGGAASEQFF; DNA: TGTGCCAGCAGCGGTAGCGGGGGGGGAGCGGCGAGTGAGCAGTTCTTC
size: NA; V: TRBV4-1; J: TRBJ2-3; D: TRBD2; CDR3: CASSQDGAGVPDTQYF; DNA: TGCGCCAGCAGCCAAGACGGCGCGGGGGTCCCAGATACGCAGTATTTT
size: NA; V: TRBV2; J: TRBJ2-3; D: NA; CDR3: CASSYSTDTQYF; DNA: TGTGCCAGCTCGTACAGTACAGATACGCAGTATTTT
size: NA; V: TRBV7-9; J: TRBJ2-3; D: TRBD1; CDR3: CASSLGTGRDTQYF; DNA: TGTGCCAGCAGCTTAGGGACAGGCCGGGATACGCAGTATTTT
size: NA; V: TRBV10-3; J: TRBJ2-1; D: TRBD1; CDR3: CAMGDSSYNEQFF; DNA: TGTGCCATGGGGGACAGCTCCTACAATGAGCAGTTCTTC
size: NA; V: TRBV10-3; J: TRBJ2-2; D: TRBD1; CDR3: CAISVGTGRTGELFF; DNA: TGTGCCATCAGTGTTGGGACAGGGAGGACCGGGGAGCTGTTTTTT
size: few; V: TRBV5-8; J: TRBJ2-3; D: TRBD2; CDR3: CASSIRSLAGSSTDTQYF; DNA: TGTGCCAGCAGCATCCGATCCCTAGCGGGGTCCAGCACAGATACGCAGTATTTT
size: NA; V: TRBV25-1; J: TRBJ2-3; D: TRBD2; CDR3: CASSGGDADTQYF; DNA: TGTGCCAGCAGCGGGGGGGACGCAGATACGCAGTATTTT
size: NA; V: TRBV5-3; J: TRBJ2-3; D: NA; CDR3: CARSLAGVAPRSTDTQYF; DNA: TGTGCCAGAAGCTTGGCGGGAGTAGCCCCTCGTAGCACAGATACGCAGTATTTT
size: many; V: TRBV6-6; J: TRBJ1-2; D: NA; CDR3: CASGLRTDGYTF; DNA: TGTGCCAGCGGACTTCGGACGGATGGCTACACCTTC
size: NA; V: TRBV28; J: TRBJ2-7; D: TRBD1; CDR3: CASRGTGWDYEQYF; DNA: TGTGCCAGCAGGGGGACAGGGTGGGACTACGAGCAGTACTTC
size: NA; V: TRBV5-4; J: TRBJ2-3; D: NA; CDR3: CASRGQRSTDTQYF; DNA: TGTGCCAGCAGAGGACAGAGGAGTACAGATACGCAGTATTTT
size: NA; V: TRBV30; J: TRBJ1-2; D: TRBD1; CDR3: CAWSSGQGYGYTF; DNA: TGTGCCTGGAGTTCCGGACAGGGCTATGGCTACACCTTC
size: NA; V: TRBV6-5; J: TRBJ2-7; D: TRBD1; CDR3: CASRLDRTYEQYF; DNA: TGTGCCAGCAGATTGGACAGGACCTACGAGCAGTACTTC
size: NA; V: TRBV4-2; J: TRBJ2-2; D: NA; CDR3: CASSQATGTPTDTGELFF; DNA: TGTGCCAGCAGCCAGGCCACCGGGACACCAACCGACACCGGGGAGCTGTTTTTT
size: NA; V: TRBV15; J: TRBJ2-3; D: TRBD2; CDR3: CATSRIAGIRDTQYF; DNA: TGTGCCACCAGCAGAATAGCGGGGATCCGGGATACGCAGTATTTT
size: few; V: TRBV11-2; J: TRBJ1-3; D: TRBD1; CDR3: CASSLYQGAYSGNTIYF; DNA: TGTGCCAGCAGCTTATATCAGGGGGCCTACTCTGGAAACACCATATATTTT
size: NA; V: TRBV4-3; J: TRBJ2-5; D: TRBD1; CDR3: CASSQGPRGQGWQTQYF; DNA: TGCGCCAGCAGCCAAGGTCCCCGAGGACAGGGGTGGCAGACCCAGTACTTC
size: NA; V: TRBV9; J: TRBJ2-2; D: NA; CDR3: CASSVEGGGSLRDTGELFF; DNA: TGTGCCAGCAGCGTAGAGGGGGGGGGAAGTCTTAGGGACACCGGGGAGCTGTTTTTT
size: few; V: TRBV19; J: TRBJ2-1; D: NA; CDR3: CASSIHPDGVYNEQFF; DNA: TGTGCCAGTAGTATACACCCGGACGGGGTCTACAATGAGCAGTTCTTC
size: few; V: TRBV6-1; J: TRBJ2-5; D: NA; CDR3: CASSGRDSIQETQYF; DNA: TGTGCCAGCAGCGGGAGGGACAGTATACAAGAGACCCAGTACTTC
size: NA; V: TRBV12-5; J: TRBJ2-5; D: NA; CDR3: CASVQRGWTQETQYF; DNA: TGTGCTAGTGTCCAAAGGGGTTGGACGCAAGAGACCCAGTACTTC
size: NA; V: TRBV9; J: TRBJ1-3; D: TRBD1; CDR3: CASSVAQGDTGNTIYF; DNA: TGTGCCAGCAGCGTAGCCCAGGGGGACACTGGAAACACCATATATTTT
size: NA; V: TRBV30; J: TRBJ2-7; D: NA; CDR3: CAWTRSNYEQYF; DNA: TGTGCCTGGACAAGATCGAACTACGAGCAGTACTTC
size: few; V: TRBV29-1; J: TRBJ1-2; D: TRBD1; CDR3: CSVKGQGAGYGYTF; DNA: TGCAGCGTTAAAGGACAGGGGGCAGGGTATGGCTACACCTTC
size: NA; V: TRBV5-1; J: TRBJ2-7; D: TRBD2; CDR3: CASSLAGGGEYEQYF; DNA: TGCGCCAGCAGCTTGGCCGGGGGAGGGGAATACGAGCAGTACTTC
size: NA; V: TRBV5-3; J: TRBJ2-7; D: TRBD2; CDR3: CARSVTSGGLISYEQYF; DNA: TGTGCCAGAAGCGTTACTAGCGGGGGGCTCATCTCCTACGAGCAGTACTTC
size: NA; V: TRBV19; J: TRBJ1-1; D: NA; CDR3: CASSSGTYTEAFF; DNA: TGTGCCAGTAGTTCCGGGACTTACACTGAAGCTTTCTTT
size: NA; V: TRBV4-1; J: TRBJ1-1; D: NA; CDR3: CASSLDSALSTEAFF; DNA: TGCGCCAGCAGCCTGGACAGTGCGTTGAGCACTGAAGCTTTCTTT
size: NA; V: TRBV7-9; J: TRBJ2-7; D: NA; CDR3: CASSPRGRDEQYF; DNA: TGTGCCAGCAGCCCTAGGGGAAGGGACGAGCAGTACTTC
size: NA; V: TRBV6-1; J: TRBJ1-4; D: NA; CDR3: CASSEDTGMSEKLFF; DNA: TGTGCCAGCAGTGAAGATACAGGGATGAGTGAAAAACTGTTTTTT